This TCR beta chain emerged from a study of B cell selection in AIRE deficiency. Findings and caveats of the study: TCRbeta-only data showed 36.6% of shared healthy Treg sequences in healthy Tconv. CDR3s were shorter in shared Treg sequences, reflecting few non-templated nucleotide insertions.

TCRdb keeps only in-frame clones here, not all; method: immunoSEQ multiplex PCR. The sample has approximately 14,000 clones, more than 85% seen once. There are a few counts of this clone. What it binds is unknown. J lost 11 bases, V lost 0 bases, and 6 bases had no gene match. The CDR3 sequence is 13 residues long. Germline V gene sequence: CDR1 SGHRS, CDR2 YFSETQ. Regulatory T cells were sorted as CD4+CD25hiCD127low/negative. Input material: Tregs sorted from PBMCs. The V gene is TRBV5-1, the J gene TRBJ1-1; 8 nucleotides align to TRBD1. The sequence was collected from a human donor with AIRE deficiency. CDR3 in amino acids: CASSLGTGRMAFF. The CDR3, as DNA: TGCGCCAGCAGCTTGGGGACAGGGAGAATGGCTTTCTTT.